The 27 T cell receptor beta chains presented below share a single source sample, sequenced in a study of blood T cells in healthy people across ages. Then a second PCR, running roughly 7 to 11 cycles, was carried out with a sample-barcoded 5' primer and a J-beta primer mix. TCRdb re-analysed the 5' RACE reads in MiXCR, keeping a single row per CDR3 protein. The table has 1.5 million to 2 million distinct CDR3 sequences, about 49% seen once. Material: blood. The receptors were sampled from a woman aged 40 to 50 in good health.

The J gene is TRBJ2-7, the V gene TRBV6-1; maybe TRBD2 (5 bases). V lost 4 bases to trimming and J lost 4 bases, with 14 bases between them. The CDR3 runs to 14 residues. Looked up from germline, CDR1 is MNHNS and CDR2 is SASEGT. The CDR3 nucleotides are TGTGCCAGCAGTGGTCTGGGCAGGACTTACGAGCAGTACTTC. Amino acids: CASSGLGRTYEQYF.

The sample holds a few counts of this clonotype. The rearrangement uses TRBV10-3 and TRBJ2-1; 10 nucleotides agree with TRBD1. J lost 8 bases, V lost 7 bases, and 8 bases had no gene match. Germline V gives CDR1 ENHRY, CDR2 SYGVKD. The CDR3 totals 14 residues. The CDR3 spells CAIMPGQGPDEQFF. The CDR3 coding sequence is TGTGCCATCATGCCGGGACAGGGGCCTGATGAGCAGTTCTTC.

The CDR3 region is CAISEGTQRLFF. In nucleotides, the CDR3 is TGTGCCATCAGTGAGGGGACCCAGCGACTGTTTTTT. This rearrangement joins TRBV10-3 to TRBJ1-4, with a weak D call TRBD1 (5 bases). V dropped 2 bases and J dropped 13 bases, with 11 bases sitting between them. This CDR3 is 12 amino acids long. CDR1 ENHRY and CDR2 SYGVKD come from the germline V gene.

V and J are TRBV6-5 and TRBJ2-5; 9 positions agree with TRBD2. The ends lost 7 bases at V and 5 bases at J; junction bases unmatched: 8. This CDR3 contains 14 residues. CDR1 is MNHEY and CDR2 is SVGAGI in the germline V gene. CDR3 sequence: CASTPLAGWETQYF. CDR3 in DNA: TGTGCCAGCACGCCTCTAGCGGGATGGGAGACCCAGTACTTC.

The chain links TRBV12-3 or TRBV12-4 to TRBJ2-7; 7 bases fit TRBD1. With 7 bases clipped from V and 4 bases from J, the junction kept 4 bases outside the gene matches. The CDR3 extends over 12 amino acids. CDR3: CASKGRGYEQYF. CDR3 DNA: TGTGCCAGCAAGGGCAGGGGGTACGAGCAGTACTTC.

The chain recombines TRBV5-8 with TRBJ2-3, with 9 nucleotides matching TRBD2. CDR1 and CDR2 from the germline V gene are SGHTS and YDEGEE. V was pared by 4 bases and J by 3 bases, with 12 bases of the junction left unmatched. CDR3 length equals 17 residues. This chain's CDR3 is CASSDPVAGEATDTQYF. The CDR3 DNA follows: TGTGCCAGCAGCGACCCAGTAGCGGGGGAGGCAACAGATACGCAGTATTTT.

This chain links TRBV11-2 with TRBJ2-5; D may be TRBD1 (5 bases). CDR1 SGHAT and CDR2 FQNNGV come from the germline V gene. There are 17 residues in the CDR3. V was shortened by 2 bases and J by 11 bases, with 27 bases between the two germline ends. The CDR3 protein is CASSLILGRVGPNEQYF. For the CDR3, the DNA is TGTGCCAGCAGCTTAATTTTGGGCAGGGTCGGGCCAAATGAGCAGTACTTC.

The rearrangement joins TRBV20-1 to TRBJ1-2; no clear D. CDR3 length: 12 amino acids. Germline lookup yields CDR1 DFQATT and CDR2 SNEGSKA (reference sequence). Trimming pared 5 bases from V and 7 bases from J, leaving 14 bases between. As DNA, the CDR3 is TGCAGTGCTCTTGGACTGGGGAGTGGCTACACCTTC. Translation gives CSALGLGSGYTF.

In the case of this clonotype: Relative to the germline gene, one junction end is altered; a read error may explain this. CDR3: CAGSARLAGIQETQYF. In DNA, the CDR3 is TGTGCCGGCAGCGCCCGACTAGCGGGGATACAAGAGACCCAGTACTTC. The J gene is TRBJ2-5, the V gene TRBV9; 11 nucleotides match TRBD2. Looked up from germline, CDR1 is SGDLS and CDR2 is YYNGEE. The CDR3 runs to 16 residues. Supplemented by reference TRBV9 and TRBJ2-5, the full variable domain reads DSGVTQTPKHLITATGQRVTLRCSPRSGDLSVYWYQQSLDQGLQFLIQYYNGEERAKGNILERFSAQQFPDLHSELNLSSLELGDSALYFCAGSARLAGIQETQYFGPGTRLLVL.

This clonotype has just one count. V usage is TRBV6-6 and J usage is TRBJ2-1; D call uncertain. V lost 4 bases, J lost 7 bases, and 14 bases lay in between. This CDR3 is 14 amino acids long. Germline-derived CDR1 and CDR2 are MNHNY and SVGAGI (reference sequence). The CDR3 loop is CASSSPQISNEQFF. For the CDR3, the DNA is TGTGCCAGCAGTTCACCACAGATATCGAATGAGCAGTTCTTC.

V and J are TRBV5-1 and TRBJ2-1; the match to TRBD1 covers 7 bases. The J call may not be correct, given that the DNA end is closer to TRBJ2-7. Germline V gives CDR1 SGHRS, CDR2 YFSETQ. This CDR3 is built from 15 residues. The CDR3 DNA is TGCGCCAGCAGTTCGGACAGGAGTTACTACAATGAGCAGTACTTC. This encodes CASSSDRSYYNEQYF.

This clonotype has a single count. The chain is built from TRBV28 and TRBJ2-5; TRBD1 matches 9 bases. The J call may be incorrect, as the DNA end agrees better with TRBJ2-7. Germline CDR1 reads MDHEN; CDR2 reads SYDVKM. CDR3 size: 14 residues. The CDR3 nucleotides read TGTGCCAGCAGTTCGGACAGGGGTAAAGGCGAGCAGTACTTC. Its protein is CASSSDRGKGEQYF.

This clonotype was seen a handful of times. The chain links TRBV12-3 or TRBV12-4 to TRBJ2-4; TRBD2 aligns across 13 bases. The J call may be wrong; the DNA end is better matched by TRBJ2-7. This CDR3 region has 16 residues. The CDR3 coding sequence is TGTGCCAGCAGCGGGACTAGCGGGGACAGGGCCTACGAGCAGTACTTC. Translating it yields CASSGTSGDRAYEQYF.

This clonotype was seen repeatedly, ten times or more. The J gene is TRBJ2-5, the V gene TRBV29-1; D is perhaps TRBD1 (5 bases). V was pared by 7 bases and J by 5 bases, with 14 bases between. CDR1 SQVTM and CDR2 ANQGSEA come from the germline V gene. This CDR3 region has 12 residues. CDR3 in DNA: TGCAGCGCCTACCAGGGTGGCGAGACCCAGTACTTC. Its protein is CSAYQGGETQYF. The whole variable domain, remainder taken from reference TRBV29-1 and TRBJ2-5, is SAVISQKPSRDICQRGTSLTIQCQVDSQVTMMFWYRQQPGQSLTLIATANQGSEATYESGFVIDKFPISRPNLTFSTLTVSNMSPEDSSIYLCSAYQGGETQYFGPGTRLLVL.

This sequence joins TRBV15 and TRBJ1-2, with 7 bases lining up with TRBD1. This CDR3 is 13 amino acids long. The J segment lost 9 bases and the V segment lost 0 bases, leaving 4 bases of the junction unmatched. The V gene's germline CDR1 is LNHNV and CDR2 YYDKDF (reference sequence). As DNA, the CDR3 is TGTGCCACCAGCAGAGAGGGGACAGCACGCTACACCTTC. Protein sequence: CATSREGTARYTF.

The chain links TRBV19 to TRBJ2-1, with 7 positions matching TRBD1. CDR1 is LNHDA, CDR2 SQIVND, per germline (reference sequence). The CDR3 loop spans 14 amino acids. The V gene end was trimmed by 3 bases and the J gene end by 6 bases; junction bases not matched to a gene: 5. CDR3 protein: CASSMATGLNEQFF. CDR3 nucleotides: TGTGCCAGTAGTATGGCGACAGGGCTCAATGAGCAGTTCTTC.

The gene calls are TRBV6-1 and TRBJ2-1; TRBD2 is a possible D gene (6 bases). CDR1 is MNHNS and CDR2 is SASEGT in the germline V gene. V dropped 0 bases and J dropped 4 bases, with 10 bases sitting between them. The CDR3 has 15 amino acids. CDR3 amino acids: CASSEAGAGYNEQFF. In nucleotides, the CDR3 is TGTGCCAGCAGTGAAGCAGGGGCGGGATACAATGAGCAGTTCTTC.

The genes are TRBV7-9 and TRBJ1-3; D gene ambiguous. With 1 base removed from V and 2 bases from J, the gap between germline ends came to 6 bases. Germline CDR1 and CDR2: SEHNR and FQNEAQ (reference sequence). This CDR3 spans 14 amino acids. The CDR3 loop reads CASSLGLAGNTIYF. In DNA, the CDR3 is TGTGCCAGCAGCTTAGGTCTAGCTGGAAACACCATATATTTT.

This clonotype was counted many times. The rearrangement joins TRBV3-1 to TRBJ2-1; the D gene is possibly TRBD2 (6 bases). CDR1 and CDR2 (germline): LGHDT, YNNKEL (reference sequence). Trimming took off 3 bases at V and 0 bases at J, with 9 bases between the two ends. CDR3 length: 15 amino acids. CDR3 nucleotide sequence: TGTGCCAGCAGCCAGGACGGGAGCTCCTACAATGAGCAGTTCTTC. Its translation: CASSQDGSSYNEQFF.

This clonotype was picked up many times. The chain recombines TRBV7-2 with TRBJ2-5; D remains ambiguous. Trimming removed 6 bases from V and 5 bases from J, with 10 bases in between. The CDR3 runs to 12 residues. Looked up from germline, CDR1 is SGHTA and CDR2 is FQGNSA. The CDR3: CASSLELETQYF. In DNA form, the CDR3 reads TGTGCCAGCAGTCTTGAGTTGGAGACCCAGTACTTC.

The rearrangement links TRBV6-2 or TRBV6-3 to TRBJ2-7, with 11 positions matching TRBD2. The trim removed 0 bases at V and 2 bases at J, leaving 9 bases unmatched. CDR3 length: 18 amino acids. Germline V gene data show CDR1 as MNHEY and CDR2 as SVGEGT. The CDR3 DNA reads as TGTGCCAGCAGTTACTCGAGAGTACTAGCGGGGGACACCTACGAGCAGTACTTC. Translating gives CASSYSRVLAGDTYEQYF.

For this clonotype: One junction end disagrees with the germline gene, perhaps due to a read error. This chain links TRBV10-2 with TRBJ2-7, with TRBD2 matching over 7 bases. This CDR3 is built from 15 residues. The germline CDR1 and CDR2 sequences are WSHSY and SAAADI. This chain's CDR3 is CASRESGAFFYKQYF. The CDR3, as DNA: TGCGCCAGCAGGGAGAGCGGGGCTTTTTTCTACAAGCAGTACTTC.

This clonotype was counted many times. The V and J genes are TRBV29-1 and TRBJ2-5, with D unclear. The V gene lost 0 bases and the J gene lost 5 bases, with 4 bases spanning the gap. The CDR3 loop spans 11 amino acids. CDR1 and CDR2 (germline): SQVTM, ANQGSEA. Here the CDR3 DNA reads TGCAGCGTTGAAGAAGAGGAGACCCAGTACTTC. This sequence encodes CSVEEEETQYF.

The chain couples TRBV29-1 to TRBJ2-6; 8 bases are a match to TRBD1. The germline V gene encodes CDR1 SQVTM and CDR2 ANQGSEA. The CDR3 is made up of 15 amino acids. Losses at the gene ends were 8 bases for V and 3 bases for J; bases not matched to a gene: 9. The CDR3 DNA sequence: TGCAGCATTGGAGACAGGGGTATTGGGGCCAACGTCCTGACTTTC. Translated, it gives CSIGDRGIGANVLTF.

The sample holds many counts of this clonotype. The CDR3 here is CASSQGSISEETQYF. DNA for the CDR3: TGTGCCAGCAGCCAGGGATCCATTTCCGAAGAGACCCAGTACTTC. The chain employs TRBV3-1 and TRBJ2-5; D remains unclear. Trimming stripped 3 bases from V and 3 bases from J, with 14 bases between. This CDR3 is built from 15 residues. CDR1 is LGHDT and CDR2 is YNNKEL in the germline V gene (reference sequence).

V usage is TRBV6-2 or TRBV6-3 and J usage is TRBJ2-1, with a weak D call TRBD1 (7 bases). The CDR3 length is 15 residues. Germline loops: CDR1 MNHEY, CDR2 SVGEGT. V was clipped by 5 bases and J by 7 bases, with 18 bases between them. The CDR3 DNA follows: TGTGCCAGCAGTAGGGACAGAGGAGGGTGGAATGAGCAGTTCTTC. Translating it yields CASSRDRGGWNEQFF.

This clonotype was counted only a few times. This chain connects TRBV9 to TRBJ2-3, with 9 nucleotides matching TRBD1. Germline trimming cut 4 bases from V and 3 bases from J; bases unmatched to any gene: 6. The CDR3 contains 15 residues. From germline, CDR1 is SGDLS and CDR2 YYNGEE. The CDR3 loop reads CASSNTGTGTDTQYF. The CDR3 DNA is TGTGCCAGCAGCAACACCGGGACAGGGACAGATACGCAGTATTTT.